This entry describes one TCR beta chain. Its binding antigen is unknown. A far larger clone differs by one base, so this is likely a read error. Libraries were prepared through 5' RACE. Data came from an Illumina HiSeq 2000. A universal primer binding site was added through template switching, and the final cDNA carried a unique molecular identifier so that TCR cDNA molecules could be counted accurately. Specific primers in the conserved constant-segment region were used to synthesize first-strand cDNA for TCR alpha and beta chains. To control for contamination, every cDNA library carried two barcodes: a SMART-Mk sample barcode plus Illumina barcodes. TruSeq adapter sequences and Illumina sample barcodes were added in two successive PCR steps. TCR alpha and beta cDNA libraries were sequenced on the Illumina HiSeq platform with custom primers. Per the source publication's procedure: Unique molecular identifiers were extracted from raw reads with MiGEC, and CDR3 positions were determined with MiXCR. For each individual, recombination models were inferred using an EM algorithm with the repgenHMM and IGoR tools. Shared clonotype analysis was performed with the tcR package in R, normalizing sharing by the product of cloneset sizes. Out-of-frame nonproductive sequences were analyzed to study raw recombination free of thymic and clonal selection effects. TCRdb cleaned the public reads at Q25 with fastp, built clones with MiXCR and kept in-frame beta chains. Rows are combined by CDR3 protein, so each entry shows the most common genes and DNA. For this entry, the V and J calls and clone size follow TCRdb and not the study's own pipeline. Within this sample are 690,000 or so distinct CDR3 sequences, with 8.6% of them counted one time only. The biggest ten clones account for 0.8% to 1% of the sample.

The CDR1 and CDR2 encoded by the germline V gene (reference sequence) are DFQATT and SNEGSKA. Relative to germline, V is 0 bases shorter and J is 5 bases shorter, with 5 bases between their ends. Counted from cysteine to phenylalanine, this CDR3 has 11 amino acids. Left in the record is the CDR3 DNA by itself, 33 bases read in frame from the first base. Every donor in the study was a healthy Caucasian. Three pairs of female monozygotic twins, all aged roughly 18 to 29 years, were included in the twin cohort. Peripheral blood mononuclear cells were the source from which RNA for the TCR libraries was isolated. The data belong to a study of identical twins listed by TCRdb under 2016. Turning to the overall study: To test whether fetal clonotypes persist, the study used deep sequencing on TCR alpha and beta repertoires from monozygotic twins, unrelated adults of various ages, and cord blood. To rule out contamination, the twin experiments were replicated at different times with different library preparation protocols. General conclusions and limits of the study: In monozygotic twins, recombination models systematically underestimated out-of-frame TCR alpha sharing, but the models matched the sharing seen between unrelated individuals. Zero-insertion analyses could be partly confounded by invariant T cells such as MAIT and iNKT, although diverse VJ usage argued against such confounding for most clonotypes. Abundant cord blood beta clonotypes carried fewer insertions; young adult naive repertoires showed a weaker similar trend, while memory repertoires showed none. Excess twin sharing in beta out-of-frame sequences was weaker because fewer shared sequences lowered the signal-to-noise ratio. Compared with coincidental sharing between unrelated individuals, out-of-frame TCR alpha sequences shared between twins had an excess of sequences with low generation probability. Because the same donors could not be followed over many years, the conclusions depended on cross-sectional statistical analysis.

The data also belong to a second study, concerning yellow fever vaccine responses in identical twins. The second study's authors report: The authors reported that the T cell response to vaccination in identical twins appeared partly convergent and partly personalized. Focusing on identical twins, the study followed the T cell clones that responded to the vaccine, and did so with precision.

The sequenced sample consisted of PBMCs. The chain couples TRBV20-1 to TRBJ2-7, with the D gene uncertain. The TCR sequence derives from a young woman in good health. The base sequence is TGCAGTGCTAGAGATACCGACGAGCAGTACTTC. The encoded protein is CSARDTDEQYF.